Listed below are T cell receptor beta chains from one sample, sequenced in a study of cytomegalovirus exposure and HLA in healthy donors. TCRdb's table, derived via immunoSEQ multiplex PCR, lists solely in-frame clones and lacks some. This sample's table reports approximately 58,000 clones. The sample consisted of PBMCs. Source of these receptors: a woman between 18 and 29 years old in good health and CMV-seronegative. Each CDR3 is given with its conserved first and last residue. Each record gives: J gene, D gene, clone size, V gene, CDR3 protein, CDR3 DNA. D genes are given only for firm matches. Not every row has a clone size; where given, it reads once, few, many or a size class.

j_call: TRBJ1-5
d_call: -
clone_size: -
v_call: TRBV28
cdr3_aa: CASSLVSGNSNQPQHF
cdr3_nt: TGTGCCAGCAGTTTGGTGTCAGGTAATAGCAATCAGCCCCAGCATTTT

j_call: TRBJ2-3
d_call: -
clone_size: -
v_call: TRBV10-1
cdr3_aa: CASSEGGDYTQYF
cdr3_nt: TGCGCCAGCAGCGAAGGCGGTGACTATACGCAGTATTTT

j_call: TRBJ1-2
d_call: -
clone_size: -
v_call: TRBV5-6
cdr3_aa: CASSLDRATDGYTF
cdr3_nt: TGTGCCAGCAGCTTGGACAGGGCAACGGATGGCTACACCTTC

j_call: TRBJ1-3
d_call: TRBD1
clone_size: -
v_call: TRBV11-3
cdr3_aa: CASSPNPGTGPRNTIYF
cdr3_nt: TGTGCCAGCAGCCCAAACCCCGGGACAGGGCCTCGAAACACCATATATTTT

j_call: TRBJ1-1
d_call: -
clone_size: -
v_call: TRBV7-3
cdr3_aa: CASSLGSGRTEAFF
cdr3_nt: TGTGCCAGCAGCTTAGGGAGCGGGAGGACTGAAGCTTTCTTT

j_call: TRBJ2-1
d_call: TRBD2
clone_size: -
v_call: TRBV28
cdr3_aa: CASRELAGTAREQFF
cdr3_nt: TGTGCCAGCAGAGAGCTAGCGGGGACCGCTCGTGAGCAGTTCTTC

j_call: TRBJ2-1
d_call: -
clone_size: -
v_call: TRBV25-1
cdr3_aa: CASSEEGTSGSYNEQFF
cdr3_nt: TGTGCCAGCAGTGAAGAGGGGACTTCAGGGTCCTACAATGAGCAGTTCTTC

j_call: TRBJ2-2
d_call: TRBD2
clone_size: -
v_call: TRBV5-4
cdr3_aa: CASSLASGRATNTGELFF
cdr3_nt: TGTGCCAGCAGCTTGGCTAGCGGGAGGGCCACCAACACCGGGGAGCTGTTTTTT

j_call: TRBJ2-2
d_call: -
clone_size: -
v_call: TRBV7-9
cdr3_aa: CASSLVISPNTGELFF
cdr3_nt: TGTGCCAGCAGCTTAGTCATCAGTCCGAACACCGGGGAGCTGTTTTTT

j_call: TRBJ2-1
d_call: -
clone_size: -
v_call: TRBV6-5
cdr3_aa: CASSSVEGPNEQFF
cdr3_nt: TGTGCCAGCAGTTCGGTGGAGGGGCCAAATGAGCAGTTCTTC

j_call: TRBJ1-1
d_call: -
clone_size: -
v_call: TRBV4-1
cdr3_aa: CASTRTAGTEAFF
cdr3_nt: TGCGCCAGCACGAGGACAGCCGGCACTGAAGCTTTCTTT

j_call: TRBJ1-4
d_call: TRBD1
clone_size: -
v_call: TRBV30
cdr3_aa: CAGHRGREEKLFF
cdr3_nt: TGTGCCGGACACAGGGGGCGCGAGGAAAAACTGTTTTTT

j_call: TRBJ1-2
d_call: -
clone_size: -
v_call: TRBV18
cdr3_aa: CASSPPAGPGGYTF
cdr3_nt: TGTGCCAGCTCACCACCGGCGGGACCTGGGGGCTACACCTTC

j_call: TRBJ1-1
d_call: -
clone_size: -
v_call: TRBV7-9
cdr3_aa: CASSLVSVNTEAFF
cdr3_nt: TGTGCCAGCAGCCTTGTTTCTGTGAACACTGAAGCTTTCTTT

j_call: TRBJ2-7
d_call: TRBD2
clone_size: -
v_call: TRBV4-1
cdr3_aa: CASSLKLAGVTGDAYEQYF
cdr3_nt: TGCGCCAGCAGCCTCAAACTAGCGGGAGTGACAGGAGACGCCTACGAGCAGTACTTC

j_call: TRBJ1-2
d_call: -
clone_size: -
v_call: TRBV30
cdr3_aa: CAWSGRIGGYTF
cdr3_nt: TGTGCCTGGAGTGGGAGAATCGGGGGCTACACCTTC

j_call: TRBJ1-1
d_call: -
clone_size: -
v_call: TRBV7-2
cdr3_aa: CASSFFRGKTEAFF
cdr3_nt: TGTGCCAGCAGCTTTTTCCGGGGGAAGACTGAAGCTTTCTTT

j_call: TRBJ1-1
d_call: -
clone_size: medium-sized
v_call: TRBV6-6
cdr3_aa: CASSDGQNTEAFF
cdr3_nt: TGTGCCAGCAGTGATGGACAGAACACTGAAGCTTTCTTT

j_call: TRBJ1-2
d_call: TRBD1
clone_size: -
v_call: TRBV5-1
cdr3_aa: CASSPSGRGHRGYTF
cdr3_nt: TGCGCCAGCAGCCCCAGCGGCAGGGGGCATCGGGGCTACACCTTC

j_call: TRBJ2-7
d_call: TRBD2
clone_size: -
v_call: TRBV6-1
cdr3_aa: CASSPTGGNHEQYF
cdr3_nt: TGTGCCAGCAGTCCCACGGGAGGGAACCACGAGCAGTACTTC

j_call: TRBJ2-5
d_call: TRBD1
clone_size: -
v_call: TRBV6-5
cdr3_aa: CASSYSWDRGRATQYF
cdr3_nt: TGTGCCAGCAGTTACTCGTGGGACAGGGGTAGGGCGACCCAGTACTTC

j_call: TRBJ2-3
d_call: TRBD2
clone_size: -
v_call: TRBV30
cdr3_aa: CAWSRGGGSTDTQYF
cdr3_nt: TGTGCCTGGTCGCGGGGGGGCGGTAGCACAGATACGCAGTATTTT

j_call: TRBJ2-7
d_call: TRBD1
clone_size: -
v_call: TRBV9
cdr3_aa: CASSLPRTGHDPYEQYF
cdr3_nt: TGTGCCAGCAGCCTCCCCCGGACAGGCCATGACCCCTACGAGCAGTACTTC

j_call: TRBJ1-2
d_call: -
clone_size: -
v_call: TRBV20-1
cdr3_aa: CSARGGPGYTF
cdr3_nt: TGCAGTGCTCGAGGGGGGCCTGGCTACACCTTC

j_call: TRBJ1-2
d_call: TRBD1
clone_size: -
v_call: TRBV19
cdr3_aa: CASSKLGTGNGYTF
cdr3_nt: TGTGCCAGTAGTAAATTGGGGACAGGCAATGGCTACACCTTC

j_call: TRBJ1-1
d_call: -
clone_size: -
v_call: TRBV6-5
cdr3_aa: CASSVLQNTEAFF
cdr3_nt: TGTGCCAGCAGCGTATTACAGAACACTGAAGCTTTCTTT